This record looks at one TCR beta chain sequence and its context. No antigen is known for it. Treatment described: roughly 10-day PBMC culture with coronavirus spike peptide pools or control peptides (ViraFEST assay). These data originate in a study of vaccination and CD4 T cells after COVID-19. Across the whole study: The makeup of the convalescents was six males and four females, two of them Hispanic. Researchers treated control cultures with a CEFX pool, an HIV-1 Nef pool, or no peptide.

Study-level points and caveats: Spike mono-reactive status applied to 304 of 307 vaccine-specific clones in convalescent patients.

The Oncomine TCR Beta short-read assay was what sequenced the DNA obtained from cultured CD4+ T cells. TCRdb redid the calling of the PCR reads with MiXCR, one entry per CDR3 protein. The sample comprises fewer than 15,000 distinct CDR3 sequences, 40% to 65% of which are singletons, and roughly a tenth rests with the top ten. Germline CDR1 SNHLY, CDR2 FYNNEI. This CDR3 has 12 amino acids. J lost 9 bases, V lost 4 bases, and 3 bases had no gene match. The V and J genes are TRBV2 and TRBJ1-2; 9 bases are shared with TRBD1. The specimen was CD4+ T cells from blood, cultured in vitro. The TCR was taken from a human donor who had recovered from COVID-19. CDR3 residues: CASSAGQGSYTF. CDR3 nucleotides: TGTGCCAGCAGTGCGGGACAGGGTAGCTACACCTTC.